This T cell receptor (beta chain) stems from a study of T cells in Graves' hyperthyroidism and ophthalmopathy. The overall study: Once the initial diagnosis was made, peripheral blood was obtained before any treatment. Points from the study as a whole: Most clonotypes that expanded in the thyroid above 0.001 also showed up in blood. Median prediction lead before ophthalmopathy onset was six to eight months with the model.

As to this clonotype: The antigen is undetermined.

The CDR3 has 17 residues. CDR1 is SGHVS, CDR2 FQNEAQ, per germline. Trimming removed 7 bases at V and 2 bases at J, with 20 bases between. Stable disease denoted Graves' hyperthyroidism without ophthalmopathy progression within 18 months. The CDR3 regions of TCR beta were amplified from RNA transcripts. Carried out on the TCR CDR3, a first-round RT-PCR used the HTBI primer set. MiXCR, applied by TCRdb to the multiplex PCR reads, yields one record per CDR3 protein. This repertoire shows under 350,000 distinct CDR3 sequences, over 20% found once; its top ten account for about 50%. The sequencing sample was made of blood. The chain links TRBV7-8 to TRBJ2-2; TRBD1 might be the D (5 bases). The sequence was collected from a woman aged 45-59 years with Graves' hyperthyroidism. The CDR3 DNA reads TGTGCCAGCATCACCAGAAGGGGAACAGTTAACACCGGGGAGCTGTTTTTT. Translating gives CASITRRGTVNTGELFF.